This T cell receptor (beta chain) was identified in a study of immune characterization of retroperitoneal liposarcoma. TCRdb re-analysed the PCR reads in MiXCR, keeping a single row per CDR3 protein. The sample lists thousands of distinct CDR3 sequences; around half were seen once. Trimming removed 2 bases from V and 6 bases from J; junction bases left unmatched: 4. Germline CDR1 is MNHNS and CDR2 is SASEGT. The CDR3 runs 14 residues. Sequencing was performed on tumor tissue. V is TRBV6-1 and J is TRBJ2-1, with TRBD1 matching over 7 bases. This clonotype was obtained from a female donor with retroperitoneal liposarcoma. The DNA of the CDR3 is TGTGCCAGCAGTGAATATGGGACAGTCAATGAGCAGTTCTTC. Translation: CASSEYGTVNEQFF.